The T cell receptor beta chain under discussion was sequenced for a study of T cell responses to AZD1222 COVID-19 vaccine. Overall study: Doses given second, at about 4 or about 12 weeks, were pooled. Overall study findings and caveats: Only a handful of AZD1222 recipients tested seropositive at baseline.

Comment on this clone: The antigen remains undetermined.

The germline V gene encodes CDR1 MDHEN and CDR2 SYDVKM. Trimming took 5 bases from V and 0 from J, leaving 13 bases between them. The CDR3 sequence is 15 residues long. The repertoire was sequenced with immunoSEQ multiplex PCR; TCRdb's copy has only in-frame clones and lacks some. The sample records some 96,000 clones, around nine tenths being singletons. This receptor was obtained from an adult in good health. Source: peripheral blood, taken on day 0 of AZD1222 vaccination. The chain joins TRBV28 to TRBJ1-1; D is uncertain. The CDR3 sequence: CASSNGIPMNTEAFF. DNA of the CDR3: TGTGCCAGCAGTAATGGAATTCCCATGAACACTGAAGCTTTCTTT.